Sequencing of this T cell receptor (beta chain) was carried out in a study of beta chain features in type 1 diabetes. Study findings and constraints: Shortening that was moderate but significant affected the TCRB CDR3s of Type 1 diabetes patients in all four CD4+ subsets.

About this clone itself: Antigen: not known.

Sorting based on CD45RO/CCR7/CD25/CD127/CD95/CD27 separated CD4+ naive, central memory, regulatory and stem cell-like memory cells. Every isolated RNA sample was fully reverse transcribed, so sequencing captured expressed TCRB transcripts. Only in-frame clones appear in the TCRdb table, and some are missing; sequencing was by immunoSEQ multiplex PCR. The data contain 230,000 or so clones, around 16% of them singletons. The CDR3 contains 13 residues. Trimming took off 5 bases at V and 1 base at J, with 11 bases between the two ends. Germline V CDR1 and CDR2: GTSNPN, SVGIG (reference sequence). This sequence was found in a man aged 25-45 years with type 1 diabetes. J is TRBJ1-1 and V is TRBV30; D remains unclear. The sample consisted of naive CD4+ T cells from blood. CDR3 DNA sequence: TGTGCCTGGGGATTGGACCGGAACACTGAAGCTTTCTTT. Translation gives CAWGLDRNTEAFF. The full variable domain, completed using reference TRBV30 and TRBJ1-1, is SQTIHQWPATLVQPVGSPLSLECTVEGTSNPNLYWYRQAAGRGLQLLFYSVGIGQISSEVPQNLSASRPQDRQFILSSKKLLLSDSGFYLCAWGLDRNTEAFFGQGTRLTVV.